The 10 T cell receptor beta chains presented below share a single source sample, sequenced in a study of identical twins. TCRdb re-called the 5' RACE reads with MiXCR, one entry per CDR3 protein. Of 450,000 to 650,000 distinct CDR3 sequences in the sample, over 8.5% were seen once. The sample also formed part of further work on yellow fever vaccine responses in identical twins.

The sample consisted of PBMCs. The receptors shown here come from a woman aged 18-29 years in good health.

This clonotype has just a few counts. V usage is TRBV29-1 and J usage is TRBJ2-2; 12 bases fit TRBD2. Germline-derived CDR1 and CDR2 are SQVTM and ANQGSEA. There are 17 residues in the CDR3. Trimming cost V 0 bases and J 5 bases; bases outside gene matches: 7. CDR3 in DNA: TGCAGCGTTGAAGATCTGACTAGCGGGAGCCAAACCGGGGAGCTGTTTTTT. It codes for CSVEDLTSGSQTGELFF.

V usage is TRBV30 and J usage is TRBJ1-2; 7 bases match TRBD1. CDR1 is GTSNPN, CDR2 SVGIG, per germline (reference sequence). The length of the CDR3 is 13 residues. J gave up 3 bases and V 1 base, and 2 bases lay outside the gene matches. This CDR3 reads CAWSDRGDYGYTF. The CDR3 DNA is TGTGCCTGGAGTGACAGGGGAGACTATGGCTACACCTTC. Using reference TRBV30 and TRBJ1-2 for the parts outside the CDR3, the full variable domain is SQTIHQWPATLVQPVGSPLSLECTVEGTSNPNLYWYRQAAGRGLQLLFYSVGIGQISSEVPQNLSASRPQDRQFILSSKKLLLSDSGFYLCAWSDRGDYGYTFGSGTRLTVV.

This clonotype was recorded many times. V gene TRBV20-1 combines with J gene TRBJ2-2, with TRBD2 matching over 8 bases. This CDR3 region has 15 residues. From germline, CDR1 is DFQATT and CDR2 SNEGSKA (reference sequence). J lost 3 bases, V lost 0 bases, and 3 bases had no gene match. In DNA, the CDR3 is TGCAGTGCTAGAGATCGGGAGGGGTACACCGGGGAGCTGTTTTTT. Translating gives CSARDREGYTGELFF.

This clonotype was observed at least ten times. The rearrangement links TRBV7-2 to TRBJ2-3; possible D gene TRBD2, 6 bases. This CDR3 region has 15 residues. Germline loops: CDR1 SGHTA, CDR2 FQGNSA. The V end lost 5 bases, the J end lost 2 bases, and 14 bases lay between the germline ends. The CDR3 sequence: CASSVRDSFTDTQYF. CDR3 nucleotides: TGTGCCAGCAGCGTCCGGGACTCATTCACAGATACGCAGTATTTT.

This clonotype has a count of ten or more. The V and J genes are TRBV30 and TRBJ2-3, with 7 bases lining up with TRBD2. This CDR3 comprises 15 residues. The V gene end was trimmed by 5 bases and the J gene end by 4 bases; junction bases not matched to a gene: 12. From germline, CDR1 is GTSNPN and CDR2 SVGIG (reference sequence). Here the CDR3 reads CAWSKNGGSADTQYF. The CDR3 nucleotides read TGTGCCTGGTCCAAAAACGGGGGGAGTGCAGATACGCAGTATTTT.

CDR3 nucleotide sequence: TGTGCCAGCAGCTCTCCCAGGGATTCTACCGGGGAGCTGTTTTTT. Translating gives CASSSPRDSTGELFF. This chain uses TRBV7-2 with TRBJ2-2, with D perhaps TRBD1 (5 bases). The V gene's germline CDR1 is SGHTA and CDR2 FQGNSA. With 4 bases removed from V and 5 bases from J, the gap between germline ends came to 14 bases. The CDR3 is made up of 15 amino acids.

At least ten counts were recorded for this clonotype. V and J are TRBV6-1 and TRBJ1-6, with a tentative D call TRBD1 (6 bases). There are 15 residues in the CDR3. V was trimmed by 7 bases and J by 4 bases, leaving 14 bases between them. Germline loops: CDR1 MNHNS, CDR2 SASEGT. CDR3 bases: TGTGCCAGCAAAATTCCAGGGGAGTATAATTCACCCCTCCACTTT. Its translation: CASKIPGEYNSPLHF.

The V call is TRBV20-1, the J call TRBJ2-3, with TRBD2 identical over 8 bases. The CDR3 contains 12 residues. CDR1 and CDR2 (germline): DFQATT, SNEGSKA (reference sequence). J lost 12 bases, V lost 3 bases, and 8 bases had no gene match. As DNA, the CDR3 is TGCAGTGCTAGTTTGGCGGGGGGACTCCAGTATTTT. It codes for CSASLAGGLQYF.

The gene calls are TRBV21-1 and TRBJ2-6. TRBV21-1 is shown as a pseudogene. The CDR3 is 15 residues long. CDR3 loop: CASSRKGNGANVLTF. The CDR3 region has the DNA TGTGCCAGCAGTAGAAAGGGTAATGGGGCCAACGTCCTGACTTTC.

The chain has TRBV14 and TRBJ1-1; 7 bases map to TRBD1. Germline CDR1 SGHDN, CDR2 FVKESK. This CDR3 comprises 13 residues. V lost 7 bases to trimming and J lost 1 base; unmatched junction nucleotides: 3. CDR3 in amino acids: CASKGQANTEAFF. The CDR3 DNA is TGTGCCAGCAAAGGACAGGCGAACACTGAAGCTTTCTTT.